The rows below give T cell receptor beta chains drawn from one sample of a study of PD-1 blockade in classical Hodgkin lymphoma. Some clones are missing from TCRdb's copy, which holds only in-frame ones; the method was immunoSEQ multiplex PCR. The sample has fewer than 25,000 clones, over 70% seen once. The sequencing used peripheral blood mononuclear cells (PBMCs), collected at baseline. The receptor source for this set is a human donor with classical Hodgkin lymphoma. Both conserved end residues are part of each CDR3. The D gene is left open where the match is weak. For some rows the clone size is stated as once, few or many, or as a class when expanded; others skip it.

clone_size,d_call,j_call,v_call,cdr3_aa,cdr3_nt
NA,TRBD2,TRBJ2-1,TRBV11-3,CASSHGLAGNEQFF,TGTGCCAGCAGCCACGGACTAGCGGGCAATGAGCAGTTCTTC
NA,NA,TRBJ1-4,TRBV19,CASSTRDVSEKLFF,TGTGCCAGTAGTACCCGGGACGTTAGCGAAAAACTGTTTTTT
few,TRBD2,TRBJ2-7,TRBV10-2,CASSLSGVSYEQYF,TGCGCCAGCAGTTTGAGCGGGGTCTCCTACGAGCAGTACTTC
NA,NA,TRBJ2-2,TRBV7-6,CASSSSGNTGELFF,TGTGCCAGCAGCTCCTCAGGGAACACCGGGGAGCTGTTTTTT
few,NA,TRBJ1-1,TRBV4-1,CASSQHHRVTTEAFF,TGCGCCAGCAGCCAGCACCACAGGGTTACCACTGAAGCTTTCTTT
NA,TRBD1,TRBJ2-3,TRBV7-9,CASSFRQGTGDTQYF,TGTGCCAGCAGCTTTCGACAGGGGACGGGGGATACGCAGTATTTT
few,NA,TRBJ1-2,TRBV7-2,CASSLVFTNYGYTF,TGTGCCAGCAGCTTAGTTTTCACAAACTATGGCTACACCTTC
few,NA,TRBJ2-2,TRBV2,CASSEDRVGELFF,TGTGCCAGCAGTGAAGACCGGGTTGGGGAGCTGTTTTTT
NA,NA,TRBJ1-5,TRBV5-5,CASSLTGNSNQPQHF,TGTGCCAGCAGCCTTACAGGGAATAGCAATCAGCCCCAGCATTTT
NA,NA,TRBJ2-7,TRBV29-1,CSVGGSTYEQYF,TGCAGCGTTGGGGGTAGTACCTACGAGCAGTACTTC
few,NA,TRBJ2-1,TRBV9,CASSVATGPNEQFF,TGTGCCAGCAGCGTAGCTACTGGGCCTAATGAGCAGTTCTTC
NA,NA,TRBJ1-1,TRBV6-6,CASSQGQRTEAFF,TGTGCCAGCAGTCAAGGCCAAAGGACTGAAGCTTTCTTT
few,NA,TRBJ1-1,TRBV19,CASSIRNTEAFF,TGTGCCAGTAGTATAAGAAACACTGAAGCTTTCTTT
once,NA,TRBJ2-7,TRBV6-6,CASSYSTDTYEQYF,TGTGCCAGCAGTTACTCGACGGACACCTACGAGCAGTACTTC
NA,TRBD2,TRBJ2-2,TRBV15,CATSRETPSLAGSGTGELFF,TGTGCCACCAGCAGAGAAACTCCCTCCCTAGCGGGGTCGGGCACCGGGGAGCTGTTTTTT
NA,NA,TRBJ1-1,TRBV7-9,CASSFMEGEAFF,TGTGCCAGCAGCTTCATGGAGGGTGAAGCTTTCTTT
NA,NA,TRBJ1-5,TRBV6-5,CASSEAKGGPQHF,TGTGCCAGCAGTGAAGCTAAGGGGGGGCCCCAGCATTTT
NA,TRBD1,TRBJ1-2,TRBV5-1,CASSLAGTGGGYTF,TGCGCCAGCAGCTTGGCCGGGACAGGGGGAGGCTACACCTTC
NA,TRBD1,TRBJ1-5,TRBV19,CASRPGTGGRLPQHF,TGTGCCAGTAGACCCGGGACAGGGGGAAGGCTGCCCCAGCATTTT
NA,NA,TRBJ2-1,TRBV4-3,CASSQRRPNEQFF,TGCGCCAGCAGCCAAAGGCGGCCCAATGAGCAGTTCTTC
NA,NA,TRBJ2-3,TRBV9,CASSFRLETDTQYF,TGTGCCAGCAGCTTCAGACTAGAGACAGATACGCAGTATTTT
NA,NA,TRBJ1-2,TRBV19,CASSIPGYGYTF,TGTGCCAGTAGTATTCCGGGCTATGGCTACACCTTC
NA,NA,TRBJ1-6,TRBV6-5,CASTYTGYNSPLHF,TGTGCCAGCACCTACACAGGGTATAATTCACCCCTCCACTTT
NA,NA,TRBJ2-2,TRBV6-4,CASSVLAGQGPTGELFF,TGTGCCAGCAGTGTCCTAGCAGGGCAGGGACCCACCGGGGAGCTGTTTTTT
NA,TRBD2,TRBJ2-5,TRBV4-2,CASSQDLAGEEGETQYF,TGTGCCAGCAGCCAAGATCTAGCGGGAGAGGAAGGAGAGACCCAGTACTTC
NA,NA,TRBJ1-6,TRBV9,CASSVGNSPLHF,TGTGCCAGCAGCGTAGGTAATTCACCCCTCCACTTT
NA,NA,TRBJ1-6,TRBV6-1,CASSEATGTLFTLHF,TGTGCCAGCAGTGAAGCGACAGGTACCCTGTTCACCCTCCACTTT
NA,NA,TRBJ1-2,TRBV5-4,CASSLGARDSTLYGYTF,TGTGCCAGCAGCTTGGGCGCCCGGGACTCTACCCTCTATGGCTACACCTTC
NA,TRBD2,TRBJ2-3,TRBV11-3,CASSRGTSGATDTQYF,TGTGCCAGCAGCCGAGGGACTAGCGGGGCCACAGATACGCAGTATTTT
NA,NA,TRBJ1-6,TRBV27,CASSLSNSPLHF,TGTGCCAGCAGTTTAAGTAATTCACCCCTCCACTTT
few,TRBD1,TRBJ1-3,TRBV9,CASSAGDRSGNTIYF,TGTGCCAGCAGTGCCGGGGACAGGTCTGGAAACACCATATATTTT
NA,NA,TRBJ2-3,TRBV6-5,CASSLTDTQYF,TGTGCCAGCAGCCTCACAGATACGCAGTATTTT
NA,NA,TRBJ2-7,TRBV12-5,CASARGGAEQYF,TGTGCTAGTGCCAGGGGAGGGGCCGAGCAGTACTTC
few,NA,TRBJ1-2,TRBV9,CASSVEGRVAPGYTF,TGTGCCAGCAGCGTAGAAGGGAGAGTGGCTCCTGGCTACACCTTC
NA,TRBD1,TRBJ1-5,TRBV7-9,CASSPSSGQSHQPQHF,TGTGCCAGCAGCCCTTCCTCGGGACAGAGCCATCAGCCCCAGCATTTT
NA,NA,TRBJ2-7,TRBV15,CATSRVGEGAYEQYF,TGTGCCACCAGCAGAGTAGGGGAGGGGGCCTACGAGCAGTACTTC
medium-sized,NA,TRBJ2-7,TRBV6-1,CASSEIRAKQYF,TGTGCCAGCAGTGAAATCCGGGCCAAACAGTACTTC
NA,NA,TRBJ1-1,TRBV6-1,CASGRVAENTEAFF,TGTGCCAGCGGGCGGGTCGCAGAGAACACTGAAGCTTTCTTT
NA,TRBD1,TRBJ2-7,TRBV4-3,CASSPDRGSYEQYF,TGCGCCAGCAGCCCCGACAGGGGGTCCTACGAGCAGTACTTC
NA,NA,TRBJ2-1,TRBV7-6,CASSHRSQASNEQFF,TGTGCCAGCAGCCACAGGTCTCAGGCTAGCAATGAGCAGTTCTTC
NA,NA,TRBJ1-5,TRBV6-5,CASKRGRDQPQHF,TGTGCCAGCAAAAGGGGCCGCGATCAGCCCCAGCATTTT
NA,NA,TRBJ1-4,TRBV5-4,CASSLDGLSEKLFF,TGTGCCAGCAGCTTGGACGGTTTGTCTGAAAAACTGTTTTTT
NA,TRBD2,TRBJ2-7,TRBV28,CASISGGSYEQYF,TGTGCCAGCATCTCCGGGGGGTCCTACGAGCAGTACTTC
NA,NA,TRBJ1-6,TRBV9,CASSVAGQSNSPLHF,TGTGCCAGCAGCGTAGCCGGACAAAGTAATTCACCCCTCCACTTT
NA,NA,TRBJ1-6,TRBV6-1,CASSAPPGLSNSPLHF,TGTGCCAGCAGTGCCCCCCCGGGACTTTCAAATTCACCCCTCCACTTT